This is a list of T cell receptor beta chains from one sample in a study of graft-versus-host responses after intestinal transplantation. Only in-frame clones appear in the TCRdb table, and some are missing; sequencing was by immunoSEQ multiplex PCR. The profile shows roughly 60,000 clones, approximately 90% of them singletons. The starting material was PBMCs, obtained 26 days after transplant. The receptors derive from a human patient who received an intestinal transplant, so some T cells may come from the graft donor. Each CDR3 is given with its conserved first and last residue. Each record gives: D gene, V gene, clone size, J gene, CDR3 protein, CDR3 DNA. D genes are given only for firm matches. Clone size, where shown, is once, few, many, or a class for clones that have expanded.

D: TRBD1
V: TRBV28
size: -
J: TRBJ1-5
CDR3: CASSFGGGQPQHF
DNA: TGTGCCAGCAGTTTCGGAGGGGGCCAGCCCCAGCATTTT

D: -
V: TRBV30
size: once
J: TRBJ1-5
CDR3: CAWSVRAGRVNQPQHF
DNA: TGTGCCTGGAGTGTACGGGCCGGCAGGGTCAATCAGCCCCAGCATTTT

D: -
V: TRBV7-9
size: -
J: TRBJ1-6
CDR3: CASSPWAGEGTNSPLHF
DNA: TGTGCCAGCAGCCCCTGGGCGGGGGAAGGGACCAATTCACCCCTCCACTTT

D: TRBD2
V: TRBV29-1
size: -
J: TRBJ2-5
CDR3: CSVEGGEEGETQYF
DNA: TGCAGCGTTGAGGGGGGGGAGGAGGGGGAGACCCAGTACTTC

D: TRBD2
V: TRBV6-6
size: -
J: TRBJ2-1
CDR3: CASRSGTSGSNEQFF
DNA: TGTGCCAGCAGAAGCGGGACTAGCGGGAGTAATGAGCAGTTCTTC

D: TRBD1
V: TRBV5-8
size: -
J: TRBJ2-1
CDR3: CASSPGQFNEQFF
DNA: TGTGCCAGCAGCCCGGGACAGTTCAATGAGCAGTTCTTC

D: -
V: TRBV2
size: -
J: TRBJ1-2
CDR3: CASQEGTSLRGYTF
DNA: TGTGCCAGCCAGGAGGGCACCTCCCTGCGTGGCTACACCTTC

D: -
V: TRBV2
size: -
J: TRBJ2-7
CDR3: CASGLSEQYF
DNA: TGTGCCAGCGGTCTGAGTGAGCAGTACTTC

D: TRBD2
V: TRBV5-8
size: -
J: TRBJ2-5
CDR3: CASSLAAGGPETQYF
DNA: TGTGCCAGCAGCTTGGCAGCGGGGGGGCCGGAGACCCAGTACTTC

D: -
V: TRBV10-3
size: -
J: TRBJ2-1
CDR3: CAISGQNNEQFF
DNA: TGTGCCATCAGTGGACAGAACAATGAGCAGTTCTTC

D: TRBD2
V: TRBV5-4
size: once
J: TRBJ2-5
CDR3: CASSSLAGEQETQYF
DNA: TGTGCCAGCAGCTCGTTAGCGGGGGAGCAAGAGACCCAGTACTTC

D: TRBD1
V: TRBV13
size: -
J: TRBJ1-1
CDR3: CASSPTGGATEAFF
DNA: TGTGCCAGCAGCCCGACAGGGGGCGCCACTGAAGCTTTCTTT

D: -
V: TRBV4-1
size: few
J: TRBJ1-5
CDR3: CASSQVSGNQPQHF
DNA: TGCGCCAGCAGCCAAGTGTCAGGGAATCAGCCCCAGCATTTT

D: -
V: TRBV12-5
size: -
J: TRBJ1-2
CDR3: CASGYHTGLDGYTF
DNA: TGTGCTAGTGGATACCATACAGGTTTAGATGGCTACACCTTC

D: TRBD1
V: TRBV2
size: -
J: TRBJ1-1
CDR3: CASRDRAAEAFF
DNA: TGTGCCAGCAGAGACAGGGCTGCTGAAGCTTTCTTT

D: TRBD1
V: TRBV6-5
size: -
J: TRBJ2-3
CDR3: CASSYKPGQGTDTQYF
DNA: TGTGCCAGCAGCTACAAACCGGGACAGGGCACAGATACGCAGTATTTT

D: -
V: TRBV5-6
size: -
J: TRBJ2-3
CDR3: CASSSTTWRQDTQYF
DNA: TGTGCCAGCAGCTCGACGACCTGGAGGCAAGATACGCAGTATTTT

D: TRBD1
V: TRBV6-1
size: -
J: TRBJ1-5
CDR3: CASREPRDRFSNQPQHF
DNA: TGTGCCAGCAGAGAACCTCGGGACAGATTTAGCAATCAGCCCCAGCATTTT

D: -
V: TRBV28
size: -
J: TRBJ2-7
CDR3: CASSLGRTTYEQYF
DNA: TGTGCCAGCAGTCTCGGACGGACAACCTACGAGCAGTACTTC

D: -
V: TRBV6-5
size: -
J: TRBJ2-3
CDR3: CASSIDRSTDTQYF
DNA: TGTGCCAGCAGTATAGACAGGAGCACAGATACGCAGTATTTT

D: TRBD1
V: TRBV5-1
size: -
J: TRBJ1-4
CDR3: CASTDRDSNEKLFF
DNA: TGCGCCAGCACAGACAGGGACTCTAATGAAAAACTGTTTTTT

D: TRBD2
V: TRBV2
size: -
J: TRBJ2-5
CDR3: CANDGLAGGLQETQYF
DNA: TGTGCCAACGACGGACTAGCGGGGGGGCTACAAGAGACCCAGTACTTC

D: TRBD1
V: TRBV30
size: once
J: TRBJ1-5
CDR3: CAWSISPGGSGQPQHF
DNA: TGTGCCTGGAGTATTAGCCCAGGGGGCTCCGGACAGCCCCAGCATTTT

D: TRBD1
V: TRBV6-1
size: few
J: TRBJ1-4
CDR3: CASSELDDRAEKLFF
DNA: TGTGCCAGCAGTGAATTGGACGACAGGGCCGAAAAACTGTTTTTT

D: TRBD2
V: TRBV7-3
size: -
J: TRBJ2-1
CDR3: CASSTLAGEYNEQFF
DNA: TGTGCCAGCAGCACACTAGCGGGCGAATACAATGAGCAGTTCTTC

D: TRBD2
V: TRBV5-4
size: -
J: TRBJ2-1
CDR3: CASSLGTSGRYNEQFF
DNA: TGTGCCAGCAGCTTGGGGACTAGCGGGAGGTACAATGAGCAGTTCTTC

D: TRBD1
V: TRBV28
size: -
J: TRBJ2-7
CDR3: CASSLRGLLSYEQYF
DNA: TGTGCCAGCAGTTTAAGGGGGCTCCTCTCCTACGAGCAGTACTTC

D: -
V: TRBV7-2
size: -
J: TRBJ1-4
CDR3: CASSPSGTGREKLFF
DNA: TGTGCCAGCAGCCCCTCAGGGACTGGTCGTGAAAAACTGTTTTTT